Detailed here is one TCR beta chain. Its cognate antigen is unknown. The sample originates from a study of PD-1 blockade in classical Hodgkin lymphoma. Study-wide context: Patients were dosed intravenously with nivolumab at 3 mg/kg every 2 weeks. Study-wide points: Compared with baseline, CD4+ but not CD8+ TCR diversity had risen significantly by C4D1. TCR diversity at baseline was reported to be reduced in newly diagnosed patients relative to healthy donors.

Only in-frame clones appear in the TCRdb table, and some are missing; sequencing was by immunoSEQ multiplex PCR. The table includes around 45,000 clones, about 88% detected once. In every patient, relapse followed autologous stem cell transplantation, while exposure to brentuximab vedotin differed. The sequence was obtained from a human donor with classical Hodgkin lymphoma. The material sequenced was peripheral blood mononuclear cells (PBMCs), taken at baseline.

The CDR3 DNA is TGTGCCAGCAGCTTACCGTCCACAGATACGCAGTATTTT. As protein: CASSLPSTDTQYF. The gene calls are TRBV7-9 and TRBJ2-3, with D uncertain. The CDR3 spans 13 residues. The ends were cut back, 2 bases at V and 2 bases at J, with 5 bases in the middle. Germline V gives CDR1 SEHNR, CDR2 FQNEAQ (reference sequence). The variable domain in full, with the rest retrieved from reference TRBV7-9 and TRBJ2-3, is DTGVSQNPRHKITKRGQNVTFRCDPISEHNRLYWYRQTLGQGPEFLTYFQNEAQLEKSRLLSDRFSAERPKGSFSTLEIQRTEQGDSAMYLCASSLPSTDTQYFGPGTRLTVL.